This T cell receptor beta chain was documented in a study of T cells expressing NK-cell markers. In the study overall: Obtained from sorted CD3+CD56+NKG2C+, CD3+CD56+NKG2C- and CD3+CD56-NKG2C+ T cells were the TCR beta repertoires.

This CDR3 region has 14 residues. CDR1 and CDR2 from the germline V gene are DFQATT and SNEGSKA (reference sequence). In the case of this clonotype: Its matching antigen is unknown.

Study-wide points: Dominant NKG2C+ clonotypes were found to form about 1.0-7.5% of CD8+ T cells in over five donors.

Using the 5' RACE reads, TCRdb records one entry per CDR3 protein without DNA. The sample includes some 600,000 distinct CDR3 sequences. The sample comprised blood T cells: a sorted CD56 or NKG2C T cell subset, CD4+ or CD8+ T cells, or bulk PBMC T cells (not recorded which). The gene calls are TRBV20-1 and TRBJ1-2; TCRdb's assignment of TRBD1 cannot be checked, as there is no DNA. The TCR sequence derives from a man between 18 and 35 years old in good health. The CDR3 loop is CSASRDRGSYGYTF.